This entry lists 2 T cell receptor beta chains sequenced from one sample in a study of graft-versus-host responses after intestinal transplantation. Sequencing used immunoSEQ multiplex PCR; TCRdb keeps in-frame clones, though not all of them. The profile shows around 90,000 clones, approximately 94% of them singletons. These receptors have no known antigen. The sequences come from unstimulated CD4+ T cells sorted from spleen or lymph node cells, collected before transplant. The origin of the receptors is a human donor who was the organ donor for an intestinal transplant.

V and J are TRBV29-1 and TRBJ2-2; 12 nucleotides align to TRBD2. CDR3 size: 16 residues. Germline loops: CDR1 SQVTM, CDR2 ANQGSEA. Trimming removed 2 bases from V and 2 bases from J; junction bases left unmatched: 3. The CDR3 bases are TGCAGCGTTGAAATACTAGCGGGGGGTAACACCGGGGAGCTGTTTTTT. Translated, it gives CSVEILAGGNTGELFF.

CDR3 loop: CASSQGVSSYNEQFF. CDR3 coding DNA: TGTGCCAGCTCACAGGGGGTTAGCTCCTACAATGAGCAGTTCTTC. The chain has TRBV18 and TRBJ2-1; weak D call: TRBD1 (6 bases). V lost 4 bases and J lost 0, with 10 bases in between. Germline V CDR1 and CDR2: KGHSH, LQKENI. This CDR3 has 15 residues.